Below are 30 T cell receptor beta chains sequenced from a single sample in a study of blood T cell repertoires in COVID-19 (dated by TCRdb to about 2020). The library was prepared using the immunoSEQ multiplex PCR assay. TCRdb retrieved this table from immuneACCESS and kept in-frame rearrangements only. Not all clones are present; in checked studies, unresolved V genes account for under half, and no reason is known for the remainder. Counted in this sample were 90,000 to 100,000 clones; roughly 85% of them appeared once. Together, the top ten hold roughly 37% of the sample. What was sequenced was peripheral blood. These receptor sequences come from a man at least 80 years old with acute or convalescent COVID-19.

The J gene is TRBJ1-5, the V gene TRBV19; D ambiguous. Trimming pared 5 bases from V and 0 bases from J, leaving 8 bases between. CDR1 and CDR2 from the germline V gene are LNHDA and SQIVND (reference sequence). The CDR3 sequence is 14 residues long. The CDR3 is CASSAGNSNQPQHF. In DNA, the CDR3 is TGTGCCAGTAGTGCAGGAAATAGCAATCAGCCCCAGCATTTT.

The chain has TRBV7-3 and TRBJ1-6, with D perhaps matching TRBD1 (6 bases). The V gene's germline CDR1 is SGHTA and CDR2 FQGTGA. The CDR3 has 15 residues. Deletions cut 2 bases from V and 7 bases from J, with 12 bases between. The CDR3 here is CASSLSGALNSPLHF. DNA of the CDR3: TGTGCCAGCAGCTTATCAGGGGCGCTGAATTCACCCCTCCACTTT. Complete variable domain (other parts from reference TRBV7-3 and TRBJ1-6): GAGVSQTPSNKVTEKGKYVELRCDPISGHTALYWYRQSLGQGPEFLIYFQGTGAADDSGLPNDRFFAVRPEGSVSTLKIQRTERGDSAVYLCASSLSGALNSPLHFGNGTRLTVT.

This chain joins TRBV20-1 and TRBJ1-3, with 10 bases that match TRBD1. The CDR3 covers 16 residues. Per germline, CDR1 DFQATT and CDR2 SNEGSKA (reference sequence). The V and J ends lost 3 bases and 0 bases, in that order; junction bases with no gene match: 5. The CDR3: CSASPRQGASGNTIYF. The CDR3 coding sequence is TGCAGTGCTAGTCCTCGACAGGGGGCCTCTGGAAACACCATATATTTT.

The chain uses TRBV2 and TRBJ2-7; 10 nucleotides line up with TRBD2. Germline trimming cut 8 bases from V and 9 bases from J; bases unmatched to any gene: 10. Germline lookup yields CDR1 SNHLY and CDR2 FYNNEI. The CDR3 consists of 13 residues. The CDR3 here is CASGSGGISGQYF. CDR3 sequence (DNA): TGTGCCAGCGGTAGCGGGGGGATCTCCGGGCAGTACTTC. The whole variable domain, remainder taken from reference TRBV2 and TRBJ2-7, is EPEVTQTPSHQVTQMGQEVILRCVPISNHLYFYWYRQILGQKVEFLVSFYNNEISEKSEIFDDQFSVERPDGSNFTLKIRSTKLEDSAMYFCASGSGGISGQYFGPGTRLTVT.

This clone came up a few times. The chain links TRBV18 to TRBJ2-3; possible D gene TRBD2, 5 bases. Trimming shortened V by 5 bases and J by 3 bases, and 12 bases separated the two germline ends. The CDR3 has 14 residues. Per the germline V gene, CDR1 is KGHSH and CDR2 is LQKENI. This CDR3 is CASSFTRGTDTQYF. As DNA, the CDR3 is TGTGCCAGCTCATTTACCCGGGGTACAGATACGCAGTATTTT.

V is TRBV5-1 and J is TRBJ1-2; 9 nucleotides agree with TRBD1. CDR1 and CDR2 from the germline V gene are SGHRS and YFSETQ. The CDR3 has 12 amino acids. The V gene end was trimmed by 4 bases and the J gene end by 5 bases; junction bases not matched to a gene: 0. CDR3 nucleotides: TGCGCCAGCAGCGGACAGGGGTATGGCTACACCTTC. Its translation: CASSGQGYGYTF.

The chain is built from TRBV28 and TRBJ1-2; possible D gene TRBD1, 5 bases. This CDR3 has 15 amino acids. V lost 4 bases and J 0 bases, leaving 12 bases between the germline ends. In germline, CDR1 is MDHEN, CDR2 SYDVKM. CDR3 residues: CASSSGGGSNYGYTF. DNA of the CDR3: TGTGCCAGCAGTTCCGGCGGGGGGTCTAACTATGGCTACACCTTC.

A single count supports this clone. The CDR3 DNA is TGCGCCAGCAGCCAAGACCCACCGGGACAGGGATTCGGACTATCCATTCAGTACTTC. Its translation: CASSQDPPGQGFGLSIQYF. The genes are TRBV4-1 and TRBJ2-4; 9 nucleotides align to TRBD1. In germline, CDR1 is MGHRA, CDR2 YSYEKL. Trimming took 0 bases from V and 9 from J; bases not matched to a gene: 18. The CDR3 sequence is 19 residues long.

The V and J genes are TRBV5-1 and TRBJ2-2; D call uncertain. V was cut by 0 bases and J by 4 bases, with 7 bases left in between. This CDR3 is built from 14 residues. Germline lookup yields CDR1 SGHRS and CDR2 YFSETQ. CDR3 in DNA: TGCGCCAGCAGCTTGGCAGGTTCCACCGGGGAGCTGTTTTTT. Its translation: CASSLAGSTGELFF.

The J gene is TRBJ1-1, the V gene TRBV29-1, with D perhaps TRBD1 (5 bases). CDR1 is SQVTM and CDR2 is ANQGSEA in the germline V gene. V dropped 5 bases and J dropped 3 bases, with 13 bases sitting between them. CDR3 length: 13 amino acids. The CDR3 is CSVRRGWDTEAFF. In nucleotides, the CDR3 is TGCAGCGTTAGACGGGGGTGGGACACTGAAGCTTTCTTT.

The chain joins TRBV6-5 to TRBJ2-7; 8 nucleotides line up with TRBD2. V was pared by 0 bases and J by 4 bases, with 5 bases of the junction left unmatched. The CDR3 consists of 15 residues. The germline V gene has CDR1 MNHEY and CDR2 SVGAGI. The CDR3 here is CASSYSGTRSYEQYF. The DNA for the CDR3 is TGTGCCAGCAGTTACTCCGGGACTAGATCTTACGAGCAGTACTTC.

This clone was detected only a few times. The rearrangement joins TRBV12-3 or TRBV12-4 to TRBJ1-2; TRBD1 matches 9 bases. The CDR3 is made up of 13 amino acids. The trim removed 6 bases at V and 8 bases at J, leaving 7 bases unmatched. CDR3 region: CASRAQGAQGYTF. CDR3 in DNA: TGTGCCAGCAGGGCACAGGGGGCGCAAGGCTACACCTTC.

The CDR3 DNA reads TGCGCCAGCAGCCGAGCGGGACAGGAGACTAACTATGGCTACACCTTC. This codes for CASSRAGQETNYGYTF. This chain uses TRBV4-1 with TRBJ1-2; 8 bases fit TRBD1. Germline V gene data show CDR1 as MGHRA and CDR2 as YSYEKL. The CDR3 is 16 amino acids. J lost 0 bases, V lost 4 bases, and 7 bases had no gene match.

This clone was seen only once. V is TRBV2 and J is TRBJ2-1; 15 bases are a match to TRBD2. V lost 4 bases, J lost 5 bases, and 3 bases stayed unmatched. CDR1 and CDR2 from the germline V gene are SNHLY and FYNNEI. The CDR3 runs to 16 residues. The CDR3 reads CASSGGLAGGNNEQFF. The CDR3 bases are TGTGCCAGCAGTGGAGGACTAGCGGGAGGGAACAATGAGCAGTTCTTC.

The chain combines TRBV10-3 with TRBJ1-5; 7 bases align to TRBD1. The CDR3 totals 14 residues. The junction had 4 bases not matched to a gene; V was cut back by 5 bases and J by 3 bases. From germline, CDR1 is ENHRY and CDR2 SYGVKD. CDR3 DNA sequence: TGTGCCATCAGTTGGGACAGATCCAATCAGCCCCAGCATTTT. Translating gives CAISWDRSNQPQHF.

The rearrangement links TRBV5-4 to TRBJ2-7; D not resolved. Germline values: CDR1 SGHNT, CDR2 YYREEE (reference sequence). This CDR3 region has 14 residues. V lost 3 bases and J lost 1, with 11 bases in between. CDR3 DNA: TGTGCCAGCAGCTCGTCGGGTCGGTCCTACGAGCAGTACTTC. Amino acid sequence: CASSSSGRSYEQYF. Full variable domain (missing parts from reference TRBV5-4 and TRBJ2-7): ETGVTQSPTHLIKTRGQQVTLRCSSQSGHNTVSWYQQALGQGPQFIFQYYREEENGRGNFPPRFSGLQFPNYSSELNVNALELDDSALYLCASSSSGRSYEQYFGPGTRLTVT.

The V call is TRBV12-3 or TRBV12-4, the J call TRBJ2-7, with 8 positions matching TRBD1. V dropped 1 base and J dropped 10; count of bases not matched to a gene: 3. This CDR3 region has 12 residues. CDR3 coding DNA: TGTGCCAGCAGTTTAGGAGGACAGGGCCAGTACTTC. Translation gives CASSLGGQGQYF.

J is TRBJ2-7 and V is TRBV7-6; 7 positions agree with TRBD1. Germline assignment: CDR1 SGHVS and CDR2 FNYEAQ. The CDR3 contains 15 residues. The V and J ends lost 6 bases and 0 bases, in that order; junction bases with no gene match: 8. The CDR3, as DNA: TGTGCCAGCAGACTAGGGGACAGAAGCTCCTACGAGCAGTACTTC. This codes for CASRLGDRSSYEQYF.

The genes are TRBV24-1 and TRBJ2-5; TRBD1 aligns across 9 bases. J lost 4 bases, V lost 4 bases, and 9 bases had no gene match. CDR1 is KGHDR and CDR2 is SFDVKD in the germline V gene. CDR3 length equals 16 residues. The CDR3 sequence is CATSDPTGGELETQYF. In DNA, the CDR3 is TGTGCCACCAGTGACCCTACAGGGGGCGAGTTAGAGACCCAGTACTTC.

V and J are TRBV3-1 (or the pseudogene TRBV3-2) and TRBJ2-7; D gene unclear. This CDR3 has 13 amino acids. Germline V CDR1 and CDR2: LGHDT, YNNKEL (reference sequence). V lost 0 bases and J lost 3, with 6 bases in between. CDR3 in amino acids: CASSQDVLYEQYF. CDR3 sequence (DNA): TGTGCCAGCAGCCAAGATGTTCTCTACGAGCAGTACTTC.

The gene calls are TRBV7-2 and TRBJ2-1; 11 nucleotides match TRBD1. This CDR3 is 19 amino acids long. Germline CDR1 reads SGHTA; CDR2 reads FQGNSA. With V trimmed by 5 bases and J by 0 bases, 12 bases remained unmatched. The DNA for the CDR3 is TGTGCCAGCAGCCCGAGGACAGGGGGCATGTCGAGCTCCTACAATGAGCAGTTCTTC. Protein sequence: CASSPRTGGMSSSYNEQFF.

The rearrangement uses TRBV5-1 and TRBJ1-2, with D perhaps TRBD1 (5 bases). This CDR3 has 16 amino acids. CDR1 and CDR2 from the germline V gene are SGHRS and YFSETQ. The V end lost 5 bases, the J end lost 7 bases, and 24 bases lay between the germline ends. CDR3 sequence reads: CASSLTGLGAAPGYTF. The CDR3, as DNA: TGCGCCAGCAGTTTGACCGGCTTAGGGGCGGCCCCTGGCTACACCTTC. The full variable domain, in which reference TRBV5-1 and TRBJ1-2 provide the parts outside the CDR3, is KAGVTQTPRYLIKTRGQQVTLSCSPISGHRSVSWYQQTPGQGLQFLFEYFSETQRNKGNFPGRFSGRQFSNSRSEMNVSTLELGDSALYLCASSLTGLGAAPGYTFGSGTRLTVV.

This clone was observed a few times. This chain joins TRBV2 and TRBJ2-7, with 9 bases matching TRBD1. V gave up 7 bases and J gave up 3 bases; unmatched junction bases: 4. There are 13 residues in the CDR3. Germline V lookup: CDR1 SNHLY, CDR2 FYNNEI. CDR3 amino acids: CASNQDRGYEQYF. CDR3 DNA sequence: TGTGCCAGCAACCAGGACAGGGGCTACGAGCAGTACTTC.

This clone was seen a handful of times. This chain joins TRBV28 and TRBJ1-6, with 10 bases aligning to TRBD1. The V and J ends lost 7 bases and 7 bases, in that order; junction bases with no gene match: 4. The CDR3 covers 14 residues. Germline CDR1 is MDHEN and CDR2 is SYDVKM. CDR3 sequence: CASIVTGGNSPLHF. CDR3 DNA: TGTGCCAGCATCGTGACAGGGGGCAATTCACCCCTCCACTTT.

This clone was observed a few times. The chain uses TRBV9 and TRBJ1-3, with D possibly matching TRBD1 (6 bases). CDR3 length: 18 residues. The V gene lost 4 bases and the J gene lost 0 bases, with 20 bases spanning the gap. Germline loops: CDR1 SGDLS, CDR2 YYNGEE. The CDR3 sequence: CASSFQSAGTLSGNTIYF. The CDR3 nucleotides are TGTGCCAGCAGCTTCCAATCGGCCGGGACACTCTCTGGAAACACCATATATTTT.

The genes are TRBV15 and TRBJ2-3; 12 nucleotides align to TRBD1. Unmatched junction bases numbered 2, after V lost 3 bases and J lost 1 base. CDR1 LNHNV and CDR2 YYDKDF come from the germline V gene (reference sequence). The CDR3 spans 16 residues. CDR3 DNA sequence: TGTGCCACCAGCAGGGGGGACAGGGGGCGCACAGATACGCAGTATTTT. It yields the protein CATSRGDRGRTDTQYF.

The count of this clone is one. The chain's CDR3 is CAWSGLSGYEQYF. The CDR3 bases are TGTGCCTGGAGTGGATTATCGGGTTACGAGCAGTACTTC. This rearrangement joins TRBV30 to TRBJ2-7; D remains ambiguous. The CDR3 has 13 residues. Germline assignment: CDR1 GTSNPN and CDR2 SVGIG (reference sequence). V was trimmed by 1 base and J by 4 bases, leaving 11 bases between them.

This chain joins TRBV5-1 and TRBJ1-6; 11 bases fit TRBD1. V was clipped by 4 bases and J by 7 bases; unmatched bases: 1. This CDR3 has 14 amino acids. The germline CDR1 and CDR2 sequences are SGHRS and YFSETQ. CDR3 residues: CASSGDRGNSPLHF. CDR3 nucleotides: TGCGCCAGCAGCGGGGACAGGGGGAATTCACCCCTCCACTTT.

The chain joins TRBV14 to TRBJ1-1, with D hard to call. The CDR3 loop spans 15 amino acids. The V gene lost 6 bases and the J gene lost 1 base, with 15 bases spanning the gap. The germline gives CDR1 SGHDN, CDR2 FVKESK. CDR3 in DNA: TGTGCCAGCAGTGGGGTTCCTGCGGGGAACACTGAAGCTTTCTTT. It codes for CASSGVPAGNTEAFF.

V gene TRBV4-1 combines with J gene TRBJ2-1, with 11 positions matching TRBD2. Germline V gene sequence: CDR1 MGHRA, CDR2 YSYEKL. The V segment lost 6 bases and the J segment 5 bases; nucleotides outside the gene matches: 6. The CDR3 spans 15 residues. CDR3 amino acids: CASSPSGRSDNEQFF. In nucleotides, the CDR3 is TGCGCCAGCAGTCCTAGCGGGAGGTCGGACAATGAGCAGTTCTTC.